These 20 T cell receptor beta chains were sequenced from one sample in a study of cytomegalovirus exposure and HLA in healthy donors. 60 Vbeta and 13 Jbeta primers were used in PCR. Sequencing used immunoSEQ multiplex PCR; TCRdb keeps in-frame clones, though not all of them. The sample has about 190,000 clones; roughly four fifths are singletons. Sequencing input: PBMCs. Every receptor here comes from a man aged 35-49 years in good health and CMV-seropositive.

This rearrangement joins TRBV7-2 to TRBJ1-3; D remains unclear. Germline CDR1 reads SGHTA; CDR2 reads FQGNSA. The V gene lost 1 base and the J gene lost 7 bases, with 11 bases spanning the gap. There are 14 residues in the CDR3. CDR3 in amino acids: CASSLVGGGNTIYF. Written as DNA, the CDR3 is TGTGCCAGCAGCTTAGTGGGTGGAGGGAACACCATATATTTT.

V and J are TRBV19 and TRBJ2-1; maybe TRBD1 (5 bases). The CDR3 totals 13 residues. Looked up from germline, CDR1 is LNHDA and CDR2 is SQIVND (reference sequence). With 5 bases removed from V and 0 bases from J, the gap between germline ends came to 5 bases. The CDR3: CASSDSSYNEQFF. The CDR3 DNA reads TGTGCCAGTAGTGACAGCTCCTACAATGAGCAGTTCTTC.

The rearrangement links TRBV6-5 to TRBJ1-4, with D perhaps matching TRBD1 (5 bases). Germline V gene lookup returns CDR1 MNHEY and CDR2 SVGAGI. Trimming shortened V by 6 bases and J by 8 bases, and 16 bases separated the two germline ends. The CDR3 consists of 14 residues. CDR3 nucleotide sequence: TGTGCCAGCAGCCCCGTTGCGGGGGGGGAAAAACTGTTTTTT. Amino acid sequence: CASSPVAGGEKLFF.

The rearrangement joins TRBV27 to TRBJ2-7, with 7 positions matching TRBD2. The J segment lost 2 bases and the V segment lost 4 bases, leaving 11 bases of the junction unmatched. CDR1 and CDR2 (germline): MNHEY, SMNVEV (reference sequence). The CDR3 runs 16 residues. In nucleotides, the CDR3 is TGTGCCAGCAGTTGGATCGGTGGGAGGGCGGCCTACGAGCAGTACTTC. Translation gives CASSWIGGRAAYEQYF.

This clone was recorded a few times. CDR3 protein: CASSDASRFF. In DNA form, the CDR3 reads TGTGCCAGCAGTGATGCCAGTCGGTTCTTC. V is TRBV2 and J is TRBJ2-1; D remains unclear. Germline lookup yields CDR1 SNHLY and CDR2 FYNNEI. The CDR3 runs to 10 residues. V was shortened by 3 bases and J by 15 bases, with 9 bases between the two germline ends.

The rearrangement uses TRBV5-1 and TRBJ1-5; no firm D call. This CDR3 region has 15 residues. Germline values: CDR1 SGHRS, CDR2 YFSETQ. V lost 0 bases, J lost 4 bases, and 11 bases lay in between. The CDR3 here is CASSLDGERNQPQHF. In DNA form, the CDR3 reads TGCGCCAGCAGCTTGGATGGGGAGAGGAATCAGCCCCAGCATTTT.

Remarks on this clone: Distinct nucleotide sequences in the sample also encode this CDR3. The chain is built from TRBV5-1 and TRBJ2-5, with 11 nucleotides matching TRBD2. The CDR3 covers 17 residues. V lost 0 bases and J lost 1; bases outside the gene matches: 5. Germline V gene lookup returns CDR1 SGHRS and CDR2 YFSETQ. CDR3 sequence reads: CASSLAGLAGGQETQYF. CDR3 in DNA: TGCGCCAGCAGCTTGGCCGGGCTAGCGGGGGGCCAAGAGACCCAGTACTTC.

This clone was seen once. The chain joins TRBV5-1 to TRBJ2-1, with TRBD2 matching 10 bases. The CDR3 is 14 residues long. J was trimmed by 5 bases and V by 3 bases; bases with no gene match: 2. The germline V gene has CDR1 SGHRS and CDR2 YFSETQ. CDR3 sequence: CASSWSGRDNEQFF. The CDR3 DNA follows: TGCGCCAGCAGCTGGAGCGGGAGGGACAATGAGCAGTTCTTC.

This rearrangement joins TRBV14 to TRBJ2-3; possible D gene TRBD2, 5 bases. CDR3 length: 16 residues. Trimming pared 2 bases from V and 1 base from J, leaving 13 bases between. Germline values: CDR1 SGHDN, CDR2 FVKESK. The CDR3 DNA follows: TGTGCCAGCAGCCAACCACGCGGAGGTGGCACAGATACGCAGTATTTT. It codes for CASSQPRGGGTDTQYF.

This chain connects TRBV7-3 to TRBJ1-6, with D tentatively TRBD1 (5 bases). This CDR3 comprises 14 residues. Germline V gene data show CDR1 as SGHTA and CDR2 as FQGTGA. V was shortened by 2 bases and J by 10 bases, with 12 bases between the two germline ends. The CDR3 nucleotides read TGTGCCAGCAGCTTAGGCAGGGCCACCTCACCCCTCCACTTT. Translation: CASSLGRATSPLHF.

This clone showed up just a few times. This sequence joins TRBV6-5 and TRBJ1-1; 7 nucleotides agree with TRBD1. The CDR3 has 14 residues. Trimming cost V 1 base and J 4 bases; bases outside gene matches: 3. Germline V gene sequence: CDR1 MNHEY, CDR2 SVGAGI. CDR3 amino acids: CASSYWAGGTEAFF. CDR3 sequence (DNA): TGTGCCAGCAGTTACTGGGCAGGGGGCACTGAAGCTTTCTTT.

A few counts support this clone. This chain joins TRBV9 and TRBJ2-5; TRBD1 is a possible D gene (6 bases). The J call may be wrong; the DNA end is better matched by TRBJ2-7. Looked up from germline, CDR1 is SGDLS and CDR2 is YYNGEE. The CDR3 is 14 amino acids. The CDR3, as DNA: TGTGCCAGCAGCGTCGGACAGAGAACCTACGAGCAGTACTTC. Protein sequence: CASSVGQRTYEQYF.

This clone was counted only a few times. This chain uses TRBV10-1 with TRBJ2-2; D remains unclear. Trimming took off 2 bases at V and 5 bases at J, with 12 bases between the two ends. The CDR3 has 15 residues. The germline V gene encodes CDR1 WNHNN and CDR2 SYGVQD (reference sequence). The CDR3 DNA reads TGCGCCAGCAGTGAGGGTTCACTCCGAACCGGGGAGCTGTTTTTT. Amino acids: CASSEGSLRTGELFF.

In this sample, this clone turned up a few times. The chain joins TRBV5-1 to TRBJ2-7; the D gene is possibly TRBD2 (6 bases). Trimming left V 2 bases short and J 4 bases short, with 13 bases between. The CDR3 contains 14 residues. Germline V CDR1 and CDR2: SGHRS, YFSETQ. CDR3 DNA sequence: TGCGCCAGCAGCTTCGGCGGGGCGGGGTACGAGCAGTACTTC. This codes for CASSFGGAGYEQYF.

DNA for the CDR3: TGTGCCAGCAGTGAACAGGGTTGGGGTGAAAAACTGTTTTTT. It yields the protein CASSEQGWGEKLFF. J is TRBJ1-4 and V is TRBV6-5; D might be TRBD1 (6 bases). With 5 bases removed from V and 7 bases from J, the gap between germline ends came to 14 bases. Germline V gene sequence: CDR1 MNHEY, CDR2 SVGAGI. This CDR3 contains 14 residues.

As regards this clone: A read error may produce the germline difference seen at one junction end. Other DNA sequences in this specimen translate into the identical CDR3. V is TRBV5-1 and J is TRBJ2-2; TRBD2 might be the D (6 bases). The germline V gene encodes CDR1 SGHRS and CDR2 YFSETQ. The CDR3 totals 15 residues. The CDR3 here is CASSLLAANTVELFF. The CDR3 region has the DNA TGCGCCAGCAGCTTACTAGCAGCGAACACCGTGGAGCTGTTTTTT. Complete variable domain (other parts from reference TRBV5-1 and TRBJ2-2): KAGVTQTPRYLIKTRGQQVTLSCSPISGHRSVSWYQQTPGQGLQFLFEYFSETQRNKGNFPGRFSGRQFSNSRSEMNVSTLELGDSALYLCASSLLAANTVELFFGEGSRLTVL.

V is TRBV7-2 and J is TRBJ1-5, with 8 bases matching TRBD1. This CDR3 has 14 residues. CDR1 is SGHTA, CDR2 FQGNSA, per germline. With V trimmed by 3 bases and J by 7 bases, 5 bases remained unmatched. The CDR3 loop reads CASSFRDRWQPQHF. The CDR3 bases are TGTGCCAGCAGCTTTCGGGACAGGTGGCAGCCCCAGCATTTT.

This clone was recorded only once. The V and J genes are TRBV28 and TRBJ2-7, with TRBD2 matching over 9 bases. After removal of 7 bases from V and 6 bases from J, the junction contained 10 bases not matched to a gene. The CDR3 sequence is 14 residues long. Looked up from germline, CDR1 is MDHEN and CDR2 is SYDVKM. Here the CDR3 reads CASTYSGSQGEQYF. CDR3 bases: TGTGCCAGCACCTATAGCGGGAGCCAGGGCGAGCAGTACTTC.

This rearrangement joins TRBV7-6 to TRBJ2-7; 12 bases line up with TRBD2. Losses at the gene ends were 5 bases for V and 0 bases for J; bases not matched to a gene: 8. CDR1 and CDR2 (germline): SGHVS, FNYEAQ. This CDR3 comprises 17 residues. DNA for the CDR3: TGTGCCAGCAGCCCTACCACTAGCGGGAGGACCTCCTACGAGCAGTACTTC. It specifies CASSPTTSGRTSYEQYF.

J is TRBJ2-1 and V is TRBV18, with TRBD2 matching 10 bases. The CDR3 totals 15 residues. CDR1 and CDR2 from the germline V gene are KGHSH and LQKENI. V trimming: 6 bases; J trimming: 6 bases; junction bases outside the gene matches: 8. CDR3 DNA sequence: TGTGCCAGCTCCTCGGGAACTAGCGGGATCAATGAGCAGTTCTTC. Amino acid sequence: CASSSGTSGINEQFF.